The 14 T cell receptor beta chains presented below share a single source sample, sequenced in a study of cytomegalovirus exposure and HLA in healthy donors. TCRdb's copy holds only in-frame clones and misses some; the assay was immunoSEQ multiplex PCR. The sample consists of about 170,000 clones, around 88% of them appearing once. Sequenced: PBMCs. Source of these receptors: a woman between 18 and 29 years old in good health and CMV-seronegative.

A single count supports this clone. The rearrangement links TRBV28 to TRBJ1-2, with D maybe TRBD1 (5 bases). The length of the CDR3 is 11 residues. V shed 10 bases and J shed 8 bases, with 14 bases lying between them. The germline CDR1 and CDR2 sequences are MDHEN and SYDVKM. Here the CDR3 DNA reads TGTGCCACGTCGGACAATCGGGGCTACACCTTC. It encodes CATSDNRGYTF.

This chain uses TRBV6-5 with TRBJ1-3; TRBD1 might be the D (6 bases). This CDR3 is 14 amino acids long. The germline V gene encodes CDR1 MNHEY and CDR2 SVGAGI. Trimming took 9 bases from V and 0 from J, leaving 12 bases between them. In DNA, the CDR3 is TGTGCCAGTCTTGAGGGGGTCTCTGGAAACACCATATATTTT. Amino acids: CASLEGVSGNTIYF.

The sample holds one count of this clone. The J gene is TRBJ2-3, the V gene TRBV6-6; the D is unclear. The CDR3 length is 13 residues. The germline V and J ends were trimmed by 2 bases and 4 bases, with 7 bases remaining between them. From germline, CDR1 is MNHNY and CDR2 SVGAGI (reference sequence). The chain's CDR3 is CASSYGRADTQYF. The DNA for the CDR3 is TGTGCCAGCAGTTACGGCCGGGCAGATACGCAGTATTTT.

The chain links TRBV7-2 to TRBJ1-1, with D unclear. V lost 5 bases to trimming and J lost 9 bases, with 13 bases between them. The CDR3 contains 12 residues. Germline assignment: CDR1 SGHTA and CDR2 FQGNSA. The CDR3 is CASSLDTAKAFF. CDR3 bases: TGTGCCAGCAGCCTCGACACCGCGAAAGCTTTCTTT.

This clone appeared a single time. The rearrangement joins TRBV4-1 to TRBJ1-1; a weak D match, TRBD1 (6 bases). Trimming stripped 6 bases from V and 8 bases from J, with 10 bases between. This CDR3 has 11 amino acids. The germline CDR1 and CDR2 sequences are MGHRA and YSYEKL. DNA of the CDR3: TGCGCCAGCAGGAGGACAGACGAAGCTTTCTTT. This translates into CASRRTDEAFF.

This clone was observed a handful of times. CDR3: CSVREYQGKLFF. The CDR3 DNA reads as TGCAGCGTTCGAGAATACCAGGGTAAACTGTTTTTT. The genes are TRBV29-1 and TRBJ1-4; tentative D call: TRBD1 (5 bases). The CDR3 spans 12 residues. CDR1 and CDR2 from the germline V gene are SQVTM and ANQGSEA. V lost 5 bases and J 11 bases, leaving 15 bases between the germline ends.

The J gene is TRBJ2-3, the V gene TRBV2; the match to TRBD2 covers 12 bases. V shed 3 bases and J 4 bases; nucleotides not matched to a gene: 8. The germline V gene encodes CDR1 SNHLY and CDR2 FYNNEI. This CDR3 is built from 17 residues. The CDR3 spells CASSEGLAGGPADTQYF. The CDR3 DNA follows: TGTGCCAGCAGTGAGGGGCTAGCGGGGGGGCCGGCAGATACGCAGTATTTT.

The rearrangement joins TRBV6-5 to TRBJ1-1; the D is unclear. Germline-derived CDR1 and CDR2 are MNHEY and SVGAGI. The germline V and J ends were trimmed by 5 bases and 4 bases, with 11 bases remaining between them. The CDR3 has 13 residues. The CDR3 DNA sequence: TGTGCCAGCAGTCGAGGGAGAAGCACTGAAGCTTTCTTT. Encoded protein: CASSRGRSTEAFF.

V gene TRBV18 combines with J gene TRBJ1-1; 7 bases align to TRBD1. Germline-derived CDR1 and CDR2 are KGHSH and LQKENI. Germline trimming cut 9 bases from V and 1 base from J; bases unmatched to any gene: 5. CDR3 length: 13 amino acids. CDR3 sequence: CASSGQRNTEAFF. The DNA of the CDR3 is TGTGCCAGTTCGGGACAGAGGAACACTGAAGCTTTCTTT.

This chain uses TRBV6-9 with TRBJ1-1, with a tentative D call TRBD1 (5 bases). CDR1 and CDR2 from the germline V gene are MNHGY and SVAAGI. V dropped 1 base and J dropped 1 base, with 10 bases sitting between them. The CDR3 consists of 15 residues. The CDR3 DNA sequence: TGTGCCAGCAGTTATTATAGGGGAAAGAACACTGAAGCTTTCTTT. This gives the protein CASSYYRGKNTEAFF.

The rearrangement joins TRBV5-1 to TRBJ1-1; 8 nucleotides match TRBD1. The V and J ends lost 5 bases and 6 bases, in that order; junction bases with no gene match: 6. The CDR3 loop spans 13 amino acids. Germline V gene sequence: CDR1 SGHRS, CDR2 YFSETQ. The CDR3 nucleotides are TGCGCCAGCAGACCAGACAGGGGCCCTGAAGCTTTCTTT. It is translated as CASRPDRGPEAFF.

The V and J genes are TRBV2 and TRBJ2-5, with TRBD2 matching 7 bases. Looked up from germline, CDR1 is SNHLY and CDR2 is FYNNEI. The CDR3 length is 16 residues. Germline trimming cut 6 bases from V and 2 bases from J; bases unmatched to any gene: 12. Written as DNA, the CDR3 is TGTGCCAGCAGAGGCGCGACTAGCTGGGTGCAAGAGACCCAGTACTTC. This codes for CASRGATSWVQETQYF.

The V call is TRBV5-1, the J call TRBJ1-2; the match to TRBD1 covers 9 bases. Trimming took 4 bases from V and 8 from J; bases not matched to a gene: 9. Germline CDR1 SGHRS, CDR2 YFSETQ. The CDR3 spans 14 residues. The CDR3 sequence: CASSVKQGAVGYTF. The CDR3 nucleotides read TGCGCCAGCAGCGTAAAACAGGGGGCGGTCGGCTACACCTTC.

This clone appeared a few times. The CDR3 DNA is TGTGCCAGCAGTGAATGGGGGGGGCAGTACTTC. It specifies CASSEWGGQYF. The chain joins TRBV2 to TRBJ2-7, with 7 nucleotides matching TRBD2. The CDR3 is 11 residues long. CDR1 and CDR2 (germline): SNHLY, FYNNEI. V was pared by 2 bases and J by 9 bases, with 1 base of the junction left unmatched.